This T cell receptor (beta chain) is from a study of T cell responses to AZD1222 COVID-19 vaccine. Study results and caveats: Spike-specific TCRs gained breadth and depth after people received two AZD1222 doses. No day 14 peak samples; only post-peak repertoires were characterized. Baseline serostatus was positive in only six or seven AZD1222 recipients. The donor cohort was predominantly white British with a female majority, and clonal diversity may have been underestimated.

The table came from immunoSEQ multiplex PCR; TCRdb's copy has only in-frame clones and leaves some out. The sample contains 130,000 to 150,000 clones, 75% to 95% of which appear only once. Trimming at V came to 4 bases and at J to 5 bases, leaving 8 bases not matched to a gene. CDR3 length: 15 amino acids. Germline lookup yields CDR1 LGHDT and CDR2 YNNKEL (reference sequence). In the case of this clone: What it binds is not known.

This sample comprised peripheral blood, obtained on day 0 of MenACWY control vaccination. This receptor was identified in an adult in good health. The chain uses TRBV3-1 (or the pseudogene TRBV3-2) and TRBJ2-3, with 8 bases matching TRBD2. For the CDR3, the DNA is TGTGCCAGCAGCCTAGGGACTAGAGATAGAGATACGCAGTATTTT. Amino acid sequence: CASSLGTRDRDTQYF.